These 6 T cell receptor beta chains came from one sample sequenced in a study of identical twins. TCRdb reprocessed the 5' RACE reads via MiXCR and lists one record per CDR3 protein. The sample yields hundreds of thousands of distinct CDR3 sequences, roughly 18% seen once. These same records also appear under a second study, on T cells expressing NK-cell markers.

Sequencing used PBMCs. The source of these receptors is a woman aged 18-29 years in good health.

The CDR3 is CAISLAVRETQYF. The DNA of the CDR3 is TGTGCCATCAGTCTAGCGGTACGAGAGACCCAGTACTTC. The V call is TRBV10-3, the J call TRBJ2-5; 7 bases match TRBD2. Per the germline V gene, CDR1 is ENHRY and CDR2 is SYGVKD. V lost 5 bases, J lost 4 bases, and 4 bases stayed unmatched. The CDR3 has 13 amino acids.

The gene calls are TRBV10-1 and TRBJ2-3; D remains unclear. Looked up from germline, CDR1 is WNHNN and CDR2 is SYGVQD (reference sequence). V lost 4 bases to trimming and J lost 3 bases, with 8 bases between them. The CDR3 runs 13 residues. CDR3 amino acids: CASSADWTDTQYF. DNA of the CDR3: TGCGCCAGCAGTGCAGACTGGACAGATACGCAGTATTTT.

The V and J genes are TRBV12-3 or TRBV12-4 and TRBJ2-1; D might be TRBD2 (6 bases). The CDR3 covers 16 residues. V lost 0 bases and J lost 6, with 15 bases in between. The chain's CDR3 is CASSLAYHTSSNEQFF. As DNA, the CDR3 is TGTGCCAGCAGTTTAGCGTATCATACTAGCAGCAATGAGCAGTTCTTC.

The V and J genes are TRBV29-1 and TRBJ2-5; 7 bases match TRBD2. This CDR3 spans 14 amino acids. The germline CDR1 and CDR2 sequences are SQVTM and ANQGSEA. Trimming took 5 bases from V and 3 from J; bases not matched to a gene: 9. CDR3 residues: CSVPLAGREETQYF. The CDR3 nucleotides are TGCAGCGTTCCTTTAGCGGGCAGAGAAGAGACCCAGTACTTC.

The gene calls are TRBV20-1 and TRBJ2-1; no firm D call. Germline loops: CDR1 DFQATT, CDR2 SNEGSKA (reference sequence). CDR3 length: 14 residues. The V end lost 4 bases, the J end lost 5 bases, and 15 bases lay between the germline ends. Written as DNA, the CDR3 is TGCAGTGCTAATGGTCTGGGCTACCACAATGAGCAGTTCTTC. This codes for CSANGLGYHNEQFF.

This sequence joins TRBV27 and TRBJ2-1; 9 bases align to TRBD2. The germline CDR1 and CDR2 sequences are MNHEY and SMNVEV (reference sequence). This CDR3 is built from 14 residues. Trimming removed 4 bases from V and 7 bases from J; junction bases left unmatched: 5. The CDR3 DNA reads TGTGCCAGCAGTTCAGGACTAGCGTTGAATGAGCAGTTCTTC. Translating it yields CASSSGLALNEQFF.